Included here is one T cell receptor (beta chain) sequence, with context. This specimen belongs to a study of technical replicates of blood from a few donors. Some clones are missing from TCRdb's copy, which holds only in-frame ones; the method was immunoSEQ multiplex PCR. This sample yields about 12,000 clones, of which over 85% are seen a single time; roughly 6.7% belongs to the top ten. This CDR3 contains 15 residues. The V gene lost 6 bases and the J gene lost 4 bases, with 19 bases spanning the gap. CDR1 SGHRS and CDR2 YFSETQ come from the germline V gene. The chain couples TRBV5-1 to TRBJ2-5, with D possibly TRBD2 on 7 matching bases. The sample comprised PBMCs. The sequence was obtained from a human donor in good health. CDR3 DNA sequence: TGCGCCAGCAACCCTTCGGGGGGCGGAGGAGAGACCCAGTACTTC. The encoded protein is CASNPSGGGGETQYF.